Each of the 21 T cell receptor beta chains below was sequenced from the same sample in a study of tumor T cells in aggressive B-cell lymphoma. The data were produced by immunoSEQ multiplex PCR, yet TCRdb's version contains in-frame clones alone and is incomplete. The sample has about 920 clones, about 90% seen once. Specimen: tumor tissue. Receptors were obtained from an adult with diffuse large B cell lymphoma.

The gene calls are TRBV19 and TRBJ2-5, with D maybe TRBD1 (6 bases). The end of the DNA fits TRBJ2-7 better, so the J call may be wrong. The CDR3 runs to 15 residues. Germline lookup yields CDR1 LNHDA and CDR2 SQIVND (reference sequence). The DNA for the CDR3 is TGTGCCAGTAGGCTCCGGGACACTAAGCCCTACGAGCAGTACTTC. Residues: CASRLRDTKPYEQYF.

The genes are TRBV28 and TRBJ2-3; D is possibly TRBD2 (5 bases). Trimming shortened V by 5 bases and J by 4 bases, and 13 bases separated the two germline ends. Germline V CDR1 and CDR2: MDHEN, SYDVKM. CDR3 length: 14 amino acids. This chain's CDR3 is CASSAYGDADTQYF. The CDR3 DNA reads TGTGCCAGCAGTGCCTACGGGGATGCAGATACGCAGTATTTT.

The rearrangement links TRBV9 to TRBJ2-6, with a possible D match to TRBD1 (6 bases). This CDR3 spans 15 amino acids. The V and J ends lost 6 bases and 4 bases respectively, with 14 bases between them. The V gene's germline CDR1 is SGDLS and CDR2 YYNGEE. CDR3: CASNTQGSGANVLTF. The CDR3 DNA is TGTGCCAGCAACACACAGGGCTCGGGGGCCAACGTCCTGACTTTC.

The V and J genes are TRBV7-3 and TRBJ1-1, with D unclear. This CDR3 region has 14 residues. Germline V lookup: CDR1 SGHTA, CDR2 FQGTGA. The germline V and J ends were trimmed by 4 bases and 4 bases, with 13 bases remaining between them. CDR3 sequence reads: CASSYGGIVTEAFF. CDR3 nucleotide sequence: TGTGCCAGCAGCTACGGAGGGATAGTCACTGAAGCTTTCTTT. The full variable domain, its missing parts supplied by reference TRBV7-3 and TRBJ1-1, is GAGVSQTPSNKVTEKGKYVELRCDPISGHTALYWYRQSLGQGPEFLIYFQGTGAADDSGLPNDRFFAVRPEGSVSTLKIQRTERGDSAVYLCASSYGGIVTEAFFGQGTRLTVV.

The gene calls are TRBV7-6 and TRBJ2-7; D ambiguous. Between the trimmed V and J ends, which lost 1 base and 3 bases, there was a span of 7 bases. Looked up from germline, CDR1 is SGHVS and CDR2 is FNYEAQ. CDR3 length equals 13 residues. In DNA, the CDR3 is TGTGCCAGCAGCTTAGAGTTCAGCTACGAGCAGTACTTC. It encodes CASSLEFSYEQYF. The variable domain in full, completed from reference TRBV7-6 and TRBJ2-7, reads GAGVSQSPRYKVTKRGQDVALRCDPISGHVSLYWYRQALGQGPEFLTYFNYEAQQDKSGLPNDRFSAERPEGSISTLTIQRTEQRDSAMYRCASSLEFSYEQYFGPGTRLTVT.

V and J are TRBV7-8 and TRBJ1-1; the match to TRBD1 covers 9 bases. With V trimmed by 5 bases and J by 4 bases, 8 bases remained unmatched. CDR1 and CDR2 from the germline V gene are SGHVS and FQNEAQ. This CDR3 region has 15 residues. The CDR3 DNA reads TGTGCCAGCAGCCACAGGGGGCCCGTGAGCACTGAAGCTTTCTTT. Translating gives CASSHRGPVSTEAFF.

This clone was counted once. This sequence joins TRBV7-2 and TRBJ2-3; D may be TRBD1 (5 bases). This CDR3 contains 15 residues. Germline V CDR1 and CDR2: SGHTA, FQGNSA. Trimming cost V 5 bases and J 3 bases, with 15 bases left between them. CDR3: CASSMDIAATDTQYF. CDR3 bases: TGTGCCAGCAGCATGGACATTGCAGCTACAGATACGCAGTATTTT.

As regards this clone: Additional DNA sequences in this sample encode the identical CDR3. The chain uses TRBV15 and TRBJ1-4; D unclear. This CDR3 contains 13 residues. Per germline, CDR1 LNHNV and CDR2 YYDKDF (reference sequence). Trimming took 3 bases from V and 5 from J, leaving 7 bases between them. CDR3 in DNA: TGTGCCACCAGCAGGGACTACAATGAAAAACTGTTTTTT. It specifies CATSRDYNEKLFF. Drawing the rest from reference TRBV15 and TRBJ1-4, the complete variable domain is DAMVIQNPRYQVTQFGKPVTLSCSQTLNHNVMYWYQQKSSQAPKLLFHYYDKDFNNEADTPDNFQSRRPNTSFCFLDIRSPGLGDTAMYLCATSRDYNEKLFFGSGTQLSVL.

The chain combines TRBV7-6 with TRBJ2-3; 8 bases align to TRBD2. V trimming: 4 bases; J trimming: 3 bases; junction bases outside the gene matches: 3. CDR3 size: 14 residues. Germline CDR1 is SGHVS and CDR2 is FNYEAQ. The CDR3 sequence: CASSSGGLTDTQYF. The CDR3 bases are TGTGCCAGCAGCTCGGGGGGGTTAACAGATACGCAGTATTTT.

The chain links TRBV7-9 to TRBJ1-1; 12 bases fit TRBD1. J was trimmed by 3 bases and V by 2 bases; bases with no gene match: 13. The CDR3 is made up of 19 amino acids. Germline CDR1 and CDR2: SEHNR and FQNEAQ (reference sequence). The CDR3 loop is CASSLLTGTGGELDTEAFF. The CDR3 DNA is TGTGCCAGCAGCTTACTAACCGGGACAGGGGGCGAATTGGACACTGAAGCTTTCTTT.

The gene calls are TRBV7-6 and TRBJ1-1; no reliable D call. The V gene lost 5 bases and the J gene lost 1 base, with 14 bases spanning the gap. There are 15 residues in the CDR3. In germline, CDR1 is SGHVS, CDR2 FNYEAQ. Here the CDR3 DNA reads TGTGCCAGCAGCCCCTACGAAGTGAGGAACACTGAAGCTTTCTTT. It encodes CASSPYEVRNTEAFF.

The table lists this clone with a count of one. The gene calls are TRBV6-5 and TRBJ1-1; TRBD1 matches 7 bases. Per germline, CDR1 MNHEY and CDR2 SVGAGI. This CDR3 region has 15 residues. V trimming: 5 bases; J trimming: 3 bases; junction bases outside the gene matches: 9. The CDR3 bases are TGTGCCAGCAGTCGTAATAAGGGGGCCTACACTGAAGCTTTCTTT. This encodes CASSRNKGAYTEAFF.

This clone appeared once. The same CDR3 also results from other DNA sequences found in this sample. The chain couples TRBV5-8 to TRBJ2-4, with a possible D match to TRBD1 (6 bases). From germline, CDR1 is SGHTS and CDR2 YDEGEE. The CDR3 sequence is 17 residues long. The V end was cut by 3 bases, the J end by 0 bases, with 16 bases between. CDR3 protein: CASSSPGHLLAKNIQYF. Here the CDR3 DNA reads TGTGCCAGCAGCTCCCCGGGACATCTATTAGCCAAAAACATTCAGTACTTC.

V and J are TRBV27 and TRBJ1-1; D might be TRBD1 (5 bases). CDR3 size: 13 residues. The ends were cut back, 4 bases at V and 11 bases at J, with 17 bases in the middle. The germline V gene encodes CDR1 MNHEY and CDR2 SMNVEV (reference sequence). CDR3 region: CASSSKAGLGAFF. The CDR3 bases are TGTGCCAGCAGTTCCAAAGCGGGGCTGGGTGCTTTCTTT.

About this clone: The junction departs from the called germline gene at one end, perhaps through a read error. J is TRBJ1-4 and V is TRBV7-9, with unresolved D. CDR1 and CDR2 (germline): SEHNR, FQNEAQ (reference sequence). The CDR3 has 13 amino acids. The CDR3 loop is CASSYGGNEKLFF. The CDR3 bases are TGTGCCAGCAGCTACGGAGGAAATGAAAAATTGTTTTTT.

The chain recombines TRBV18 with TRBJ2-1; 9 bases line up with TRBD1. Trimming took 8 bases from V and 7 from J; bases not matched to a gene: 9. The CDR3 extends over 14 amino acids. Germline V lookup: CDR1 KGHSH, CDR2 LQKENI. The CDR3 DNA sequence: TGTGCCAGCCGATGGACAGGGGAAAAAAATGAGCAGTTCTTC. As protein: CASRWTGEKNEQFF.

The chain has TRBV18 and TRBJ2-5; tentative D call: TRBD2 (6 bases). Per germline, CDR1 KGHSH and CDR2 LQKENI. Trimming removed 6 bases at V and 2 bases at J, with 16 bases between. The CDR3 contains 15 residues. CDR3 protein: CASSPRSGVQETQYF. The CDR3 nucleotides are TGTGCCAGCTCCCCGAGATCGGGGGTACAAGAGACCCAGTACTTC.

The chain combines TRBV28 with TRBJ2-1, with 8 nucleotides matching TRBD1. This CDR3 is 18 amino acids long. Germline loops: CDR1 MDHEN, CDR2 SYDVKM. The junction had 13 bases not matched to a gene; V was cut back by 6 bases and J by 0 bases. The CDR3 here is CASRDREFTSFSYNEQFF. CDR3 bases: TGTGCCAGCAGGGACAGGGAGTTCACTTCTTTCTCCTACAATGAGCAGTTCTTC.

The chain combines TRBV5-1 with TRBJ1-1; a possible D gene is TRBD1 (6 bases). Deletions cut 5 bases from V and 2 bases from J, with 13 bases between. CDR1 SGHRS and CDR2 YFSETQ come from the germline V gene. The CDR3 sequence is 14 residues long. CDR3 residues: CASRWTELNTEAFF. As DNA, the CDR3 is TGCGCCAGCAGATGGACAGAACTCAACACTGAAGCTTTCTTT.

The V and J genes are TRBV5-1 and TRBJ2-4; 8 nucleotides agree with TRBD1. Trimming took 0 bases from V and 7 from J; bases not matched to a gene: 3. The CDR3 runs 14 residues. In germline, CDR1 is SGHRS, CDR2 YFSETQ. The CDR3 spells CASSLETGDNIQYF. The CDR3, as DNA: TGCGCCAGCAGCTTGGAGACAGGGGATAACATTCAGTACTTC.

The V gene is TRBV7-9, the J gene TRBJ1-2, with TRBD1 matching over 8 bases. Unmatched junction bases numbered 7, after V lost 5 bases and J lost 5 bases. Germline V gives CDR1 SEHNR, CDR2 FQNEAQ (reference sequence). The CDR3 covers 14 residues. CDR3 sequence reads: CASSPPGTGYGYTF. As DNA, the CDR3 is TGTGCCAGCAGCCCACCCGGGACAGGATATGGCTACACCTTC.